The next 20 T cell receptor beta chains were all read from a single sample in a study of regulatory dendritic cells for organ transplantation. Sequencing was performed with immunoSEQ multiplex PCR; in TCRdb, only in-frame clones are kept and a portion is missing. The sample yields almost 35,000 clones, around nine tenths seen once. The source material was naive CD4+ T cells from blood. The subset was: CD45RA+ naive T cells. These receptors were obtained from a human donor in good health.

This chain joins TRBV9 and TRBJ1-2; 8 bases agree with TRBD1. The CDR3 loop spans 14 amino acids. Trimming at V came to 4 bases and at J to 5 bases, leaving 7 bases not matched to a gene. CDR1 and CDR2 (germline): SGDLS, YYNGEE. The CDR3 nucleotides are TGTGCCAGCAGCCTACCGGACAGGGTATATGGCTACACCTTC. Translated: CASSLPDRVYGYTF. Filled out from reference TRBV9 and TRBJ1-2, the complete variable domain reads DSGVTQTPKHLITATGQRVTLRCSPRSGDLSVYWYQQSLDQGLQFLIQYYNGEERAKGNILERFSAQQFPDLHSELNLSSLELGDSALYFCASSLPDRVYGYTFGSGTRLTVV.

J is TRBJ1-1 and V is TRBV5-1, with 8 bases identical to TRBD1. With 0 bases clipped from V and 5 bases from J, the junction kept 9 bases outside the gene matches. Looked up from germline, CDR1 is SGHRS and CDR2 is YFSETQ. The CDR3 spans 16 residues. The CDR3 reads CASSLAIGQGETEAFF. Here the CDR3 DNA reads TGCGCCAGCAGCTTGGCCATCGGACAGGGAGAGACTGAAGCTTTCTTT.

The V gene is TRBV11-2, the J gene TRBJ1-3; D remains unclear. Trimming removed 5 bases at V and 0 bases at J, with 14 bases between. Germline V gene data show CDR1 as SGHAT and CDR2 as FQNNGV. This CDR3 comprises 16 residues. CDR3 bases: TGTGCCAGCAGCGACCAATTGGGTCGCTCTGGAAACACCATATATTTT. Encoded protein: CASSDQLGRSGNTIYF.

The V gene is TRBV14, the J gene TRBJ2-1, with TRBD2 identical over 16 bases. With 4 bases clipped from V and 10 bases from J, the junction kept 7 bases outside the gene matches. Germline values: CDR1 SGHDN, CDR2 FVKESK. The CDR3 runs 16 residues. The CDR3 loop reads CASSPLPGLAGGEQFF. CDR3 DNA sequence: TGTGCCAGCAGCCCGCTCCCGGGACTAGCGGGAGGGGAGCAGTTCTTC.

This chain links TRBV25-1 with TRBJ1-6; D is uncertain. Looked up from germline, CDR1 is MGHDK and CDR2 is SYGVNS. Trimming took off 3 bases at V and 5 bases at J, with 14 bases between the two ends. This CDR3 is 16 amino acids long. CDR3 coding DNA: TGTGCCAGCAGTGAGCCGGTGCGGGCCCATAATTCACCCCTCCACTTT. Amino acids: CASSEPVRAHNSPLHF.

V gene TRBV6-1 combines with J gene TRBJ1-2; D gene ambiguous. Germline CDR1 MNHNS, CDR2 SASEGT. CDR3 length: 13 amino acids. Between the trimmed V and J ends, which lost 8 bases and 7 bases, there was a span of 17 bases. CDR3 amino acids: CASAGRIRSGYTF. CDR3 DNA sequence: TGTGCCAGCGCGGGCAGAATCAGGAGTGGCTACACCTTC.

This clone is a singleton in its sample. The gene calls are TRBV4-2 and TRBJ2-3; D unresolved. Deletions cut 5 bases from V and 7 bases from J, with 10 bases between. This CDR3 has 12 amino acids. In germline, CDR1 is LGHNA, CDR2 YNFKEQ. The CDR3 DNA reads TGTGCCAGCAGCTGGAATAGCCATACGCAGTATTTT. Protein: CASSWNSHTQYF.

This CDR3 reads CASSYHLEGYNEQFF. CDR3 in DNA: TGTGCCAGCAGTTACCACCTTGAAGGGTACAATGAGCAGTTCTTC. The chain combines TRBV6-5 with TRBJ2-1, with unresolved D. Germline loops: CDR1 MNHEY, CDR2 SVGAGI. This CDR3 region has 15 residues. With 2 bases removed from V and 4 bases from J, the gap between germline ends came to 12 bases.

The chain has TRBV2 and TRBJ2-5; 9 nucleotides align to TRBD1. The germline V gene encodes CDR1 SNHLY and CDR2 FYNNEI. With 8 bases clipped from V and 4 bases from J, the junction kept 2 bases outside the gene matches. The CDR3 has 12 residues. The chain's CDR3 is CASGQGRETQYF. In DNA, the CDR3 is TGTGCCAGCGGACAGGGGCGAGAGACCCAGTACTTC.

This clone was detected once. The rearrangement uses TRBV7-3 and TRBJ2-1, with 15 bases fitting TRBD2. The CDR3 is made up of 20 amino acids. V dropped 5 bases and J dropped 0; count of bases not matched to a gene: 11. Germline V gives CDR1 SGHTA, CDR2 FQGTGA. Here the CDR3 reads CASSRIDWTSGGDSYNEQFF. The CDR3 nucleotides are TGTGCCAGCAGCCGGATTGATTGGACTAGCGGGGGGGACTCCTACAATGAGCAGTTCTTC.

A few counts support this clone. The gene calls are TRBV6-5 and TRBJ1-2, with 9 bases identical to TRBD1. V lost 6 bases and J lost 6; bases outside the gene matches: 5. Germline-derived CDR1 and CDR2 are MNHEY and SVGAGI. This CDR3 region has 13 residues. Here the CDR3 DNA reads TGTGCCAGCAGCCTGGACAGGGGCCATGGCTACACCTTC. This encodes CASSLDRGHGYTF.

This chain uses TRBV11-2 with TRBJ2-5; possible D gene TRBD2, 6 bases. CDR3 length: 12 residues. Deletions cut 1 base from V and 10 bases from J, with 10 bases between. The germline gives CDR1 SGHAT, CDR2 FQNNGV. The CDR3 DNA reads as TGTGCCAGCAGCTTAGCGGGAGCCGGCCAGTACTTC. It yields the protein CASSLAGAGQYF.

The chain joins TRBV6-5 to TRBJ1-5; possibly TRBD1 for D (6 bases). Germline V CDR1 and CDR2: MNHEY, SVGAGI. V dropped 7 bases and J dropped 4 bases, with 14 bases sitting between them. The length of the CDR3 is 14 residues. Here the CDR3 DNA reads TGTGCCAGCAACCAAGGGGGGAAGAATCAGCCCCAGCATTTT. As protein: CASNQGGKNQPQHF.

The chain has TRBV29-1 and TRBJ1-2; possible D gene TRBD1, 5 bases. Germline CDR1 is SQVTM and CDR2 is ANQGSEA. This CDR3 region has 13 residues. V dropped 7 bases and J dropped 3 bases, with 15 bases sitting between them. The CDR3 is CSAYRPGDYGYTF. The CDR3 DNA reads TGCAGCGCTTACAGGCCTGGGGACTATGGCTACACCTTC. The full variable domain, completed using reference TRBV29-1 and TRBJ1-2, is SAVISQKPSRDICQRGTSLTIQCQVDSQVTMMFWYRQQPGQSLTLIATANQGSEATYESGFVIDKFPISRPNLTFSTLTVSNMSPEDSSIYLCSAYRPGDYGYTFGSGTRLTVV.

The rearrangement uses TRBV28 and TRBJ2-2; no clear D. The CDR3 loop spans 12 amino acids. The germline V and J ends were trimmed by 7 bases and 2 bases, with 5 bases remaining between them. Germline V gives CDR1 MDHEN, CDR2 SYDVKM. CDR3 bases: TGTGCCAGCAACACTAACACCGGGGAGCTGTTTTTT. Amino acids: CASNTNTGELFF.

V usage is TRBV28 and J usage is TRBJ1-3, with TRBD1 as a possible D gene (5 bases). This CDR3 contains 18 residues. Germline V gene data show CDR1 as MDHEN and CDR2 as SYDVKM. V dropped 5 bases and J dropped 3 bases, with 23 bases sitting between them. This CDR3 is CASSPTLGVNTGGNTIYF. CDR3 nucleotide sequence: TGTGCCAGCAGTCCAACCTTAGGGGTCAATACCGGTGGAAACACCATATATTTT.

The DNA for the CDR3 is TGTGCCAGCAGCCAAGTTACTAGCGGCTACAATGAGCAGTTCTTC. The encoded protein is CASSQVTSGYNEQFF. V gene TRBV4-2 combines with J gene TRBJ2-1; 8 positions match TRBD2. In germline, CDR1 is LGHNA, CDR2 YNFKEQ. V lost 1 base, J lost 3 bases, and 2 bases stayed unmatched. CDR3 size: 15 residues.

This clone was seen just once. This rearrangement joins TRBV5-8 to TRBJ2-7, with D possibly matching TRBD2 (6 bases). The end of the DNA is better explained by TRBJ2-1, so the J call may be wrong. This CDR3 comprises 15 residues. Germline V lookup: CDR1 SGHTS, CDR2 YDEGEE. CDR3 in DNA: TGTGCCAGCAGCTTCATGGAGGGCCTGACGAGTGAGCAGTTCTTC. Protein sequence: CASSFMEGLTSEQFF.

The chain joins TRBV7-9 to TRBJ2-7; 7 bases map to TRBD2. Germline assignment: CDR1 SEHNR and CDR2 FQNEAQ (reference sequence). CDR3 length equals 14 residues. The V gene end was trimmed by 4 bases and the J gene end by 2 bases; junction bases not matched to a gene: 5. The CDR3 spells CASSSGRVTYEQYF. CDR3 sequence (DNA): TGTGCCAGCAGCTCGGGGAGGGTAACCTACGAGCAGTACTTC.

J is TRBJ2-7 and V is TRBV28; unclear D gene. Trimming took off 2 bases at V and 0 bases at J, with 8 bases between the two ends. Germline-derived CDR1 and CDR2 are MDHEN and SYDVKM. This CDR3 comprises 14 residues. The CDR3 loop reads CASSLPQNSYEQYF. In DNA, the CDR3 is TGTGCCAGCAGTTTACCACAGAACTCCTACGAGCAGTACTTC.